What follows is one TCR beta chain and its context. This sample stems from a study of blood T cell repertoires in COVID-19. Study information: The United States, Italy and Spain provided the acute and convalescent COVID-19 samples. From T cells, B-cell-depleted T cells, or PBMCs came the material, which was cDNA or gDNA.

Original methodology: Estimated nucleated cell counts came from reference gene primer amplification. The assay was immunoSEQ multiplex PCR, and TCRdb's table has in-frame clones only and misses some. V and J calls and clone size are copied from that table; D and trimming were computed from the DNA. The sample lists some 400,000 clones, 70% to 85% seen once, with 1.1% in the top ten. V shed 2 bases and J shed 13 bases, with 9 bases lying between them. In germline, CDR1 is MNHNS, CDR2 SASEGT. There are 12 residues in the CDR3. Sequencing input: peripheral blood. The chain links TRBV6-1 to TRBJ1-6; no firm D call. The receptor was isolated from a human donor with acute or convalescent COVID-19. The donor label of this sample is uncertain. The CDR3 spells CASSEPVSPLHF. As DNA, the CDR3 is TGTGCCAGCAGTGAACCTGTTAGCCCCCTCCACTTT.